A single sample gave rise to the 26 T cell receptor beta chains below, sequenced in a study of T cell changes during pregnancy in multiple sclerosis (dated by TCRdb to the late 2010s). The library was obtained by the immunoSEQ multiplex PCR assay. In its TCRdb copy, this immuneACCESS table keeps in-frame sequences only and misses some clones. Where compared with another copy, unresolved V genes explain less than half of these, and the others have no known cause. The sample table lists tens of thousands of clones, just over 90% of them with a count of one. The ten most abundant clones make up 0.35% to 0.45% of the sample. This sample comprised CD4+ T cells from peripheral blood mononuclear cells, obtained before pregnancy. All receptors come from a female donor with multiple sclerosis, enrolled in a pregnancy study.

The chain's CDR3 is CASSYGSGGAREQFF. The CDR3 DNA reads as TGTGCCAGCAGTTACGGATCAGGCGGGGCTAGGGAGCAGTTCTTC. The J gene is TRBJ2-1, the V gene TRBV6-6, with TRBD2 as a possible D gene (6 bases). V lost 2 bases to trimming and J lost 10 bases, with 18 bases between them. The germline CDR1 and CDR2 sequences are MNHNY and SVGAGI (reference sequence). This CDR3 is 15 amino acids long.

The chain is built from TRBV5-1 and TRBJ2-3, with D perhaps matching TRBD1 (6 bases). The CDR3 covers 14 residues. The V gene lost 0 bases and the J gene lost 3 bases, with 8 bases spanning the gap. The germline CDR1 and CDR2 sequences are SGHRS and YFSETQ. The CDR3 DNA follows: TGCGCCAGCAGCTTGGATCAGGGGACAGATACGCAGTATTTT. Residues: CASSLDQGTDTQYF. The variable domain in full, with the rest retrieved from reference TRBV5-1 and TRBJ2-3, is KAGVTQTPRYLIKTRGQQVTLSCSPISGHRSVSWYQQTPGQGLQFLFEYFSETQRNKGNFPGRFSGRQFSNSRSEMNVSTLELGDSALYLCASSLDQGTDTQYFGPGTRLTVL.

The chain carries TRBV15 and TRBJ2-7; D perhaps matches TRBD1 (5 bases). CDR1 LNHNV and CDR2 YYDKDF come from the germline V gene (reference sequence). Trimming removed 1 base at V and 5 bases at J, with 12 bases between. The CDR3 consists of 14 residues. CDR3 nucleotides: TGTGCCACCAGCAGAGTACAGGAGTTCGACGAGCAGTACTTC. This encodes CATSRVQEFDEQYF.

This clone was recorded only once. The chain links TRBV9 to TRBJ2-2, with 7 bases that match TRBD1. V was pared by 3 bases and J by 5 bases, with 7 bases of the junction left unmatched. CDR1 is SGDLS and CDR2 is YYNGEE in the germline V gene. The CDR3 spans 15 residues. The CDR3 nucleotides read TGTGCCAGCAGCGCCGCCGACAGGGCGACCGGGGAGCTGTTTTTT. Its translation: CASSAADRATGELFF.

This clone showed up just once. This chain joins TRBV5-4 and TRBJ2-2, with 10 bases identical to TRBD2. V gave up 4 bases and J gave up 7 bases; unmatched junction bases: 13. Looked up from germline, CDR1 is SGHNT and CDR2 is YYREEE (reference sequence). This CDR3 region has 17 residues. The CDR3 protein is CASSLLAGAASIGELFF. The CDR3 DNA reads as TGTGCCAGCAGCCTTCTAGCGGGAGCAGCCTCCATCGGGGAGCTGTTTTTT.

The chain uses TRBV7-7 and TRBJ2-5; maybe TRBD1 (5 bases). The CDR3 extends over 14 amino acids. Between the trimmed V and J ends, which lost 2 bases and 5 bases, there was a span of 12 bases. CDR1 and CDR2 (germline): SSHAT, FNYEAQ (reference sequence). This CDR3 reads CASSLRPGKETQYF. CDR3 nucleotides: TGTGCCAGCAGCTTACGTCCAGGGAAGGAGACCCAGTACTTC. Using reference TRBV7-7 and TRBJ2-5 for the parts outside the CDR3, the full variable domain is GAGVSQSPRYKVTKRGQDVTLRCDPISSHATLYWYQQALGQGPEFLTYFNYEAQPDKSGLPSDRFSAERPEGSISTLTIQRTEQRDSAMYRCASSLRPGKETQYFGPGTRLLVL.

The J gene is TRBJ1-2, the V gene TRBV27, with D possibly being TRBD1 (5 bases). The CDR3 has 14 residues. CDR1 MNHEY and CDR2 SMNVEV come from the germline V gene (reference sequence). Between the trimmed V and J ends, which lost 4 bases and 7 bases, there was a span of 16 bases. The CDR3 nucleotides are TGTGCCAGCAGTTACGTTGGGGGGGGAGGTGGCTACACCTTC. It yields the protein CASSYVGGGGGYTF.

Worth noting for this clone: This sample also contains other DNA sequences that code for the same CDR3. V usage is TRBV29-1 and J usage is TRBJ2-3; TRBD1 agrees at 7 bases. J was trimmed by 3 bases and V by 7 bases; bases with no gene match: 10. The CDR3 is 14 residues long. Germline CDR1 reads SQVTM; CDR2 reads ANQGSEA. The chain's CDR3 is CSAGQVVRTDTQYF. The CDR3 bases are TGCAGCGCCGGACAGGTTGTAAGGACAGATACGCAGTATTTT.

The chain combines TRBV9 with TRBJ1-2; D perhaps matches TRBD1 (6 bases). The CDR3 runs to 15 residues. Germline V CDR1 and CDR2: SGDLS, YYNGEE. V was pared by 3 bases and J by 2 bases, with 14 bases between. The CDR3 spells CASSGNRVWNYGYTF. The CDR3 DNA follows: TGTGCCAGCAGCGGCAACAGGGTATGGAACTATGGCTACACCTTC.

This clone appeared once. The chain couples TRBV29-1 to TRBJ1-2, with D unresolved. V shed 4 bases and J shed 8 bases, with 11 bases lying between them. CDR1 and CDR2 from the germline V gene are SQVTM and ANQGSEA. The CDR3 contains 11 residues. CDR3 coding DNA: TGCAGCGTTGGGGAGGTGGAGGGCTACACCTTC. This translates into CSVGEVEGYTF. Variable domain in full (rest from reference TRBV29-1 and TRBJ1-2): SAVISQKPSRDICQRGTSLTIQCQVDSQVTMMFWYRQQPGQSLTLIATANQGSEATYESGFVIDKFPISRPNLTFSTLTVSNMSPEDSSIYLCSVGEVEGYTFGSGTRLTVV.

This clone was seen a single time. Other DNA variants within this sample encode the same CDR3. CDR3 bases: TGCGCCAGCAGCCCCGGAGGAGGCTATGGCTACACCTTC. This codes for CASSPGGGYGYTF. The chain employs TRBV5-1 and TRBJ1-2; D unclear. Germline V gives CDR1 SGHRS, CDR2 YFSETQ. This CDR3 has 13 residues. The ends were cut back, 4 bases at V and 4 bases at J, with 11 bases in the middle.

The chain joins TRBV12-5 to TRBJ2-2; possibly TRBD2 for D (5 bases). CDR1 is LGHNT and CDR2 is FRNRAP in the germline V gene. V lost 3 bases to trimming and J lost 7 bases, with 18 bases between them. The CDR3 has 16 residues. As DNA, the CDR3 is TGTGCTAGTGGTTTATATACGGGGATTGTTGGCGGGGAGCTGTTTTTT. This sequence encodes CASGLYTGIVGGELFF.

Worth noting for this clone: A much more abundant neighbour one base away suggests this may be a read error. Different DNA sequences within this sample yield the same CDR3. The chain's CDR3 is CASSPGQVSYEQYF. The CDR3 region has the DNA TGTGCCAGTAGTCCAGGACAGGTCTCCTACGAGCAGTACTTC. The V and J genes are TRBV19 and TRBJ2-7; the match to TRBD1 covers 7 bases. Germline trimming cut 5 bases from V and 0 bases from J; bases unmatched to any gene: 4. The CDR3 is 14 amino acids. Germline loops: CDR1 LNHDA, CDR2 SQIVND (reference sequence).

Remarks on this clone: Other DNA sequences in this specimen translate into the identical CDR3. This rearrangement joins TRBV2 to TRBJ2-3; possible D gene TRBD2, 5 bases. Trimming stripped 2 bases from V and 3 bases from J, with 6 bases between. Germline V gene sequence: CDR1 SNHLY, CDR2 FYNNEI. CDR3 length equals 13 residues. CDR3 sequence: CASSERGTDTQYF. In DNA, the CDR3 is TGTGCCAGCAGTGAACGGGGTACAGATACGCAGTATTTT.

This rearrangement joins TRBV9 to TRBJ2-1; D ambiguous. Germline CDR1 and CDR2: SGDLS and YYNGEE. This CDR3 is 17 amino acids long. V shed 3 bases and J shed 0 bases, with 16 bases lying between them. The CDR3 nucleotides read TGTGCCAGCAGCGGATCTCCGGAGCGCGGCTCCTACAATGAGCAGTTCTTC. This translates into CASSGSPERGSYNEQFF.

The V call is TRBV7-2, the J call TRBJ1-1, with TRBD1 matching over 10 bases. Germline V gives CDR1 SGHTA, CDR2 FQGNSA. The junction had 10 bases not matched to a gene; V was cut back by 5 bases and J by 4 bases. The CDR3 is 16 amino acids. The CDR3 DNA reads TGTGCCAGCAGCCCCGGGACAGGGGTAGTTGTCACTGAAGCTTTCTTT. Amino acids: CASSPGTGVVVTEAFF.

The gene calls are TRBV30 and TRBJ1-1, with TRBD1 matching 7 bases. V lost 0 bases to trimming and J lost 0 bases; unmatched junction nucleotides: 10. CDR1 and CDR2 (germline): GTSNPN, SVGIG (reference sequence). CDR3 length: 17 amino acids. The chain's CDR3 is CAWSVKGAIQLNTEAFF. CDR3 nucleotide sequence: TGTGCCTGGAGTGTGAAGGGGGCCATTCAATTGAACACTGAAGCTTTCTTT.

The V call is TRBV27, the J call TRBJ2-3; D unclear. This CDR3 has 16 amino acids. V shed 5 bases and J shed 3 bases, with 18 bases lying between them. Germline CDR1 MNHEY, CDR2 SMNVEV (reference sequence). The CDR3 loop is CASSALSSRGTDTQYF. Here the CDR3 DNA reads TGTGCCAGCAGTGCCTTGTCAAGTCGAGGTACAGATACGCAGTATTTT.

The chain carries TRBV10-3 and TRBJ2-3; possible D gene TRBD1, 6 bases. V was pared by 6 bases and J by 3 bases, with 13 bases between. Germline V CDR1 and CDR2: ENHRY, SYGVKD. CDR3 length equals 14 residues. The CDR3 coding sequence is TGTGCCATCAGCTTGGACAGCTCGACAGATACGCAGTATTTT. Residues: CAISLDSSTDTQYF.

The J gene is TRBJ2-5, the V gene TRBV11-3, with 7 positions matching TRBD1. This CDR3 region has 17 residues. Germline assignment: CDR1 SGHNT and CDR2 YENEEA. V lost 1 base to trimming and J lost 5 bases; unmatched junction nucleotides: 13. Here the CDR3 reads CASSLGGGRQKVETQYF. CDR3 bases: TGTGCCAGCAGCTTAGGAGGGGGCCGGCAGAAGGTGGAGACCCAGTACTTC.

The rearrangement joins TRBV5-1 to TRBJ2-7; 11 bases line up with TRBD2. The CDR3 has 14 amino acids. Germline trimming cut 6 bases from V and 6 bases from J; bases unmatched to any gene: 8. Germline V gene sequence: CDR1 SGHRS, CDR2 YFSETQ. The CDR3 nucleotides read TGCGCCAGCAACCCTGGGCTAGCGGGAGGCGAGCAGTACTTC. Translating it yields CASNPGLAGGEQYF.

V gene TRBV27 combines with J gene TRBJ1-2; no reliable D call. CDR3 length equals 12 residues. Germline V gene sequence: CDR1 MNHEY, CDR2 SMNVEV (reference sequence). V shed 6 bases and J shed 8 bases, with 13 bases lying between them. In DNA form, the CDR3 reads TGTGCCAGCAGGTCTCATACGGGGGGCTACACCTTC. Amino acids: CASRSHTGGYTF.

J is TRBJ2-3 and V is TRBV7-8, with 13 bases that match TRBD2. The CDR3 length is 17 residues. The J segment lost 0 bases and the V segment lost 5 bases, leaving 5 bases of the junction unmatched. Germline V gives CDR1 SGHVS, CDR2 FQNEAQ. The DNA of the CDR3 is TGTGCCAGCAGCCGGACTAGCGGGAGTACCAGCACAGATACGCAGTATTTT. Amino acid sequence: CASSRTSGSTSTDTQYF.

The rearrangement links TRBV6-4 to TRBJ2-1, with 11 bases aligning to TRBD1. The CDR3 is 13 amino acids. Per the germline V gene, CDR1 is MRHNA and CDR2 is SNTAGT. The ends lost 8 bases at V and 5 bases at J; junction bases unmatched: 2. CDR3 bases: TGTGCCAGCCGGGACAGGGGGGACAATGAGCAGTTCTTC. It is translated as CASRDRGDNEQFF.

V is TRBV5-4 and J is TRBJ2-1; 10 positions match TRBD1. The trim removed 0 bases at V and 6 bases at J, leaving 6 bases unmatched. CDR1 is SGHNT, CDR2 YYREEE, per germline (reference sequence). CDR3 size: 16 residues. DNA for the CDR3: TGTGCCAGCAGCTTGGGCCGGGACAGGGGTGGCAATGAGCAGTTCTTC. Translating it yields CASSLGRDRGGNEQFF. The complete variable domain, with remaining parts taken from reference TRBV5-4 and TRBJ2-1, reads ETGVTQSPTHLIKTRGQQVTLRCSSQSGHNTVSWYQQALGQGPQFIFQYYREEENGRGNFPPRFSGLQFPNYSSELNVNALELDDSALYLCASSLGRDRGGNEQFFGPGTRLTVL.

The rearrangement uses TRBV23-1 and TRBJ2-3; no clear D gene. TRBV23-1 is labeled an ORF, and its function is uncertain. Between the trimmed V and J ends, which lost 1 base and 1 base, there was a span of 15 bases. This CDR3 comprises 17 residues. CDR3 in DNA: TGCGCCAGCAGTCAATTTCGGTCTACCTTCGGCACAGATACGCAGTATTTT. Translated: CASSQFRSTFGTDTQYF.